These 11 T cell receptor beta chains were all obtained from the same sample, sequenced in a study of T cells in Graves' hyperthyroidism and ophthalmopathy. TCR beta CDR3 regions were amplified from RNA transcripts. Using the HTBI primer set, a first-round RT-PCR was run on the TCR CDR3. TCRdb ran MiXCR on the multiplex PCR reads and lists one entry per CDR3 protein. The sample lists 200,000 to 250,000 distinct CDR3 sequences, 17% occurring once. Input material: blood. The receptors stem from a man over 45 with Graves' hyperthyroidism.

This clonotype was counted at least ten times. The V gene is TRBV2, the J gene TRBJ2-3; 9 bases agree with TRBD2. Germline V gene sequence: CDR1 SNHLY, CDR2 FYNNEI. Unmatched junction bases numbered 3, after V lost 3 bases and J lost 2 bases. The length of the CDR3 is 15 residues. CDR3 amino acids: CASSDLAGLTDTQYF. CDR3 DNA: TGTGCCAGCAGTGATCTAGCGGGACTCACAGATACGCAGTATTTT.

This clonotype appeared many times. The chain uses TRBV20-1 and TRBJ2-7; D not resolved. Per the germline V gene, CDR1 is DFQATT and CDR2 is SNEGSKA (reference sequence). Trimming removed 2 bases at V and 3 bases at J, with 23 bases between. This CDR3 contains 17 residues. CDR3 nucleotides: TGCAGTGCTAGATTTCCCGTTTCAGCCCCACGAGACTACGAGCAGTACTTC. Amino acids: CSARFPVSAPRDYEQYF.

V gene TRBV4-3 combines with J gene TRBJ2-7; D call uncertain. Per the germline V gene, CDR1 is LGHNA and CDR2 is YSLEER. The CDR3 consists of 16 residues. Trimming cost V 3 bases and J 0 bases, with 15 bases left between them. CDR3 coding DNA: TGCGCCAGCAGCCAGGCTTTCTCGGAAACCTCCTACGAGCAGTACTTC. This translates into CASSQAFSETSYEQYF.

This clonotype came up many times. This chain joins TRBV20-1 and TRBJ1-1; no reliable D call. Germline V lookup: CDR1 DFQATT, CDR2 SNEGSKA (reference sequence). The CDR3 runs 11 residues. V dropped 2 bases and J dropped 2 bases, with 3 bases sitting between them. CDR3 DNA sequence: TGCAGTGCTAGACAAAACACTGAAGCTTTCTTT. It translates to CSARQNTEAFF.

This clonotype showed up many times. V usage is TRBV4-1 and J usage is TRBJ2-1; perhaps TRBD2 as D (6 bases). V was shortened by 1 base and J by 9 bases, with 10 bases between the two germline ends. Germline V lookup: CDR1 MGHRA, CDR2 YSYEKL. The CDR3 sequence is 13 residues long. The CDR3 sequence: CASSQVGGTEQFF. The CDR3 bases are TGCGCCAGCAGCCAAGTTGGCGGGACTGAGCAGTTCTTC.

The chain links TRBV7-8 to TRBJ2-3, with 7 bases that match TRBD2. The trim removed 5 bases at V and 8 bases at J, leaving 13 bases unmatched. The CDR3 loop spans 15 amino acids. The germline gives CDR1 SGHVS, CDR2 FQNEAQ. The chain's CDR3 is CASSRPWREKGTQYF. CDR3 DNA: TGTGCCAGCAGCCGGCCCTGGCGGGAGAAGGGTACGCAGTATTTT.

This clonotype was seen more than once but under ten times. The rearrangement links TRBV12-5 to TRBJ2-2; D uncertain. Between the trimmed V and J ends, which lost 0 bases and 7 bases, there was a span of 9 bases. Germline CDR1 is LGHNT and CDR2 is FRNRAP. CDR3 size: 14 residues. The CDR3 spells CASGLVSWGGELFF. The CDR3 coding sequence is TGTGCTAGTGGTTTGGTATCATGGGGCGGGGAGCTGTTTTTT.

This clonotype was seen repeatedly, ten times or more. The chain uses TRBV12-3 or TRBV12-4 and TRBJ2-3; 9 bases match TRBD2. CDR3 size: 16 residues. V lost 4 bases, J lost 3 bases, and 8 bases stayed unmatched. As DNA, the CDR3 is TGTGCCAGCAGTTACCTTAGCGGGAGAGGTACAGATACGCAGTATTTT. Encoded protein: CASSYLSGRGTDTQYF.

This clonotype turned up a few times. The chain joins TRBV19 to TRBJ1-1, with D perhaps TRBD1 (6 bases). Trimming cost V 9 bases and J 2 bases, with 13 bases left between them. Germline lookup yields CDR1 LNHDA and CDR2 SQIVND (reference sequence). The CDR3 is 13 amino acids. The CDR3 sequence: CASTDRTNTEAFF. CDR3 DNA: TGTGCCAGCACAGACAGGACCAACACTGAAGCTTTCTTT.

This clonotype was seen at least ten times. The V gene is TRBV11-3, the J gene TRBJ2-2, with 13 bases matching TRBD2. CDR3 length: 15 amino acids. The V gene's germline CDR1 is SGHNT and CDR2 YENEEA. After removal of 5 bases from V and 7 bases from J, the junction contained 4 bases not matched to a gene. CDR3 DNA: TGTGCCAGCAGCCAGACTAGCGGGAGGCACGGGGAGCTGTTTTTT. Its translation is CASSQTSGRHGELFF.

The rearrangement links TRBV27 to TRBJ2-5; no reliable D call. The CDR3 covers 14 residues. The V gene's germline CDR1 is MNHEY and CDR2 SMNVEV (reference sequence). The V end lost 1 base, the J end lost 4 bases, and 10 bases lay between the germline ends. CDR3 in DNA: TGTGCCAGCAGTTTATTCAAGTCCGGAGAGACCCAGTACTTC. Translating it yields CASSLFKSGETQYF.